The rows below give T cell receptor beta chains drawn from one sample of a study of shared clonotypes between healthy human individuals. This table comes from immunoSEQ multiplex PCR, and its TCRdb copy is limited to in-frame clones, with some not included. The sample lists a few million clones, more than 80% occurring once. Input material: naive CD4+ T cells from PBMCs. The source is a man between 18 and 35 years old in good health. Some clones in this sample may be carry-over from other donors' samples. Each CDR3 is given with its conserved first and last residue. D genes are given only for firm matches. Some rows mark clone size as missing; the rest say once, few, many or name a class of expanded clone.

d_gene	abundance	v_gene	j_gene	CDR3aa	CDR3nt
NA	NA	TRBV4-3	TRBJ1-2	CASSLTRGGHYTF	TGCGCCAGCAGCCTGACAAGGGGGGGACACTACACCTTC
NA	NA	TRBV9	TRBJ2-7	CASSVASGLVYEQYF	TGTGCCAGCAGCGTAGCTTCGGGGTTGGTCTACGAGCAGTACTTC
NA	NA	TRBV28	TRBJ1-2	CASSFPDSRPANYGYTF	TGTGCCAGCAGTTTCCCGGACTCTCGCCCCGCTAACTATGGCTACACCTTC
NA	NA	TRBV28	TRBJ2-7	CASSLFFGGRYEQYF	TGTGCCAGCAGTTTATTTTTCGGGGGGCGGTACGAGCAGTACTTC
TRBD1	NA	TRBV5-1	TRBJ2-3	CASSLYRGRQDTQYF	TGCGCCAGCAGCTTGTACAGGGGGCGGCAAGATACGCAGTATTTT
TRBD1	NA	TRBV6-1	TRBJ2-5	CASLYTGAKETQYF	TGTGCCAGCTTGTACACAGGGGCGAAAGAGACCCAGTACTTC
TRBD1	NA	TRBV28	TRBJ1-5	CASRPGTGGNQPQHF	TGTGCCAGCAGACCTGGGACAGGGGGCAATCAGCCCCAGCATTTT
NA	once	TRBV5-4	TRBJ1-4	CASSRGQSATNEKLFF	TGTGCCAGCAGCCGTGGACAGAGTGCAACTAATGAAAAACTGTTTTTT
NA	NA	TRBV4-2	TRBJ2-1	CASTPQSRISYNEQFF	TGTGCCAGCACCCCTCAATCCCGGATTTCCTACAATGAGCAGTTCTTC
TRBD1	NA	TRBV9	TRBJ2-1	CASSETGDPYNEQFF	TGTGCCAGCAGCGAGACAGGGGATCCCTACAATGAGCAGTTCTTC
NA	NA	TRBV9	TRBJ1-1	CASSRTSQNTEAFF	TGTGCCAGCAGTCGGACTTCCCAAAACACTGAAGCTTTCTTT
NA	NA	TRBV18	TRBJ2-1	CASSPRGGEQFF	TGTGCCAGCTCACCACGGGGAGGTGAGCAGTTCTTC
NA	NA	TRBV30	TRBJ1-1	CAWSFSTNTEAFF	TGTGCCTGGAGTTTCAGCACAAACACTGAAGCTTTCTTT
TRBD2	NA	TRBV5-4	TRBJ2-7	CASSLGGVSGIYEQYF	TGTGCCAGCAGCTTGGGGGGGGTTAGCGGGATCTACGAGCAGTACTTC
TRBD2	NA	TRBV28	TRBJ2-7	CASSSPTSGREQYF	TGTGCCAGCAGTTCCCCGACTAGCGGGAGGGAGCAGTACTTC
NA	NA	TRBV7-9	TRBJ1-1	CASSLEQMNTEAFF	TGTGCCAGCAGCTTAGAACAGATGAACACTGAAGCTTTCTTT
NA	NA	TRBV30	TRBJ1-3	CAWSVASGNTIYF	TGTGCCTGGAGTGTGGCCTCTGGAAACACCATATATTTT
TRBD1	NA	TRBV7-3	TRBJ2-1	CASSLTGTAYNEQFF	TGTGCCAGCAGCTTAACCGGGACAGCCTACAATGAGCAGTTCTTC
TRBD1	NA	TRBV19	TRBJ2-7	CASTRGQGYEQYF	TGTGCCAGTACCCGGGGACAGGGCTACGAGCAGTACTTC
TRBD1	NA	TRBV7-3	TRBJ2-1	CASSLGQGWVNEQFF	TGTGCCAGCAGCTTGGGACAGGGGTGGGTGAATGAGCAGTTCTTC
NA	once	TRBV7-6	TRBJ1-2	CASSLGRNYGYTF	TGTGCCAGCAGCTTAGGACGGAACTATGGCTACACCTTC
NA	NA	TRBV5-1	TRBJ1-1	CASSFGRGTSNTEAFF	TGCGCCAGCAGCTTCGGCCGAGGCACTTCGAACACTGAAGCTTTCTTT
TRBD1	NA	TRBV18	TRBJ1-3	CASSPITGGSGNTIYF	TGTGCCAGCTCACCAATAACAGGGGGCTCTGGAAACACCATATATTTT
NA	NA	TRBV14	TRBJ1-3	CASSQDRGRRGTIYF	TGTGCCAGCAGCCAAGATCGCGGCCGTCGGGGCACCATATATTTT
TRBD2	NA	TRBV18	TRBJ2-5	CASSSLTSGAQETQYF	TGTGCCAGCTCATCCTTGACTAGCGGGGCCCAAGAGACCCAGTACTTC
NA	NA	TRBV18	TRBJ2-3	CASALDRQDTQYF	TGTGCCAGCGCGTTAGACAGGCAGGATACGCAGTATTTT
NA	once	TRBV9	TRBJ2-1	CASSVGSTDYNEQFF	TGTGCCAGCAGCGTAGGCTCGACTGACTACAATGAGCAGTTCTTC
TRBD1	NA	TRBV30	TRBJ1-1	CAWSTGGTNTEAFF	TGTGCCTGGAGCACAGGGGGTACTAACACTGAAGCTTTCTTT
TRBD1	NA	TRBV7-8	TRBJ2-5	CASSPMDRGRLEETQYF	TGTGCCAGCAGCCCTATGGACAGGGGGCGCTTGGAAGAGACCCAGTACTTC
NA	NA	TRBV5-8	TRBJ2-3	CASSLGGGGRWETQYF	TGTGCCAGCAGCTTGGGGGGAGGAGGTCGGTGGGAGACGCAGTATTTT
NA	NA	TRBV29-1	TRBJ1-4	CSVEKQGGNEKLFF	TGCAGCGTTGAAAAACAGGGAGGTAATGAAAAACTGTTTTTT
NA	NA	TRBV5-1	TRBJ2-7	CASSMQTMGEEQYF	TGCGCCAGCAGCATGCAGACGATGGGCGAGGAGCAGTACTTC
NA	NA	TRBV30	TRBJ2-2	CAWTASSTGELFF	TGTGCCTGGACGGCTAGCAGCACCGGGGAGCTGTTTTTT
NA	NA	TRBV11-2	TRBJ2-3	CASSLARDISTDTQYF	TGTGCCAGCAGCTTAGCAAGGGACATCAGCACAGATACGCAGTATTTT
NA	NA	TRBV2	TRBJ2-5	CASRPGTLIQGTQYF	TGTGCCAGCAGACCCGGGACCTTGATCCAGGGGACCCAGTACTTC
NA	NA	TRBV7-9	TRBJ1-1	CASSLDTSEAFF	TGTGCCAGCAGCTTAGATACGAGTGAAGCTTTCTTT
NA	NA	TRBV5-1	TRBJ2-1	CASSLAVSVRDNEQFF	TGCGCCAGCAGCTTGGCCGTTTCGGTTCGAGACAATGAGCAGTTCTTC
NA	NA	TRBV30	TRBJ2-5	CAWNKGETQYF	TGTGCCTGGAACAAAGGGGAGACCCAGTACTTC
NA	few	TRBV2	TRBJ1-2	CASRVRDNYGYTF	TGTGCCAGCCGAGTTAGGGACAACTATGGCTACACCTTC
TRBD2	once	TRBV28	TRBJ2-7	CASSTSGRENEQYF	TGTGCCAGCAGCACGAGCGGGAGGGAGAACGAGCAGTACTTC
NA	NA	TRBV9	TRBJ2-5	CASSVGSGRETQYF	TGTGCCAGCAGCGTAGGATCAGGGAGAGAGACCCAGTACTTC
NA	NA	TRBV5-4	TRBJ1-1	CASSLGVRGPTGANTEAFF	TGTGCCAGCAGCTTGGGAGTTCGGGGGCCCACCGGGGCTAACACTGAAGCTTTCTTT
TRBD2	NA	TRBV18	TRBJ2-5	CASSPPIAGGQGTQYF	TGTGCCAGCTCACCACCTATAGCGGGAGGCCAGGGGACCCAGTACTTC
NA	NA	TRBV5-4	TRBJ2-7	CASSRGGGGPYEQYF	TGTGCCAGCAGCCGGGGTGGGGGCGGCCCCTACGAGCAGTACTTC
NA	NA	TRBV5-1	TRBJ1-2	CASSPGVNYGYTF	TGCGCCAGCAGCCCCGGGGTAAACTATGGCTACACCTTC